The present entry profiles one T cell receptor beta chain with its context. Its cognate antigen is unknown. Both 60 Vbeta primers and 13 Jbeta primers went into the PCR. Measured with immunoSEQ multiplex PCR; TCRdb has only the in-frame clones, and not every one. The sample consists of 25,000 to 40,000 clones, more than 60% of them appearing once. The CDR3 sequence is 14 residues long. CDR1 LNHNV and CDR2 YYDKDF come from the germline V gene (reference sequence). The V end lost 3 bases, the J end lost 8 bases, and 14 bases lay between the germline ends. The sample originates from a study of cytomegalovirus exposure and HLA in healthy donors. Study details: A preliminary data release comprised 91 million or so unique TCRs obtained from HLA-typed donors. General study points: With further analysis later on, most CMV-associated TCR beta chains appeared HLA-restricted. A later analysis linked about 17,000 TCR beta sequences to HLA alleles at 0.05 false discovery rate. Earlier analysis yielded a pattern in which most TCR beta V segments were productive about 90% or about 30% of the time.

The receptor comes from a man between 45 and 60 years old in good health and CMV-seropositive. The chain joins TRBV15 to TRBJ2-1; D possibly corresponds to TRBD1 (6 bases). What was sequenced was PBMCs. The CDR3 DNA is TGTGCCACCAGCAGGGGAAGGGGGAGCCATGAGCAGTTCTTC. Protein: CATSRGRGSHEQFF.